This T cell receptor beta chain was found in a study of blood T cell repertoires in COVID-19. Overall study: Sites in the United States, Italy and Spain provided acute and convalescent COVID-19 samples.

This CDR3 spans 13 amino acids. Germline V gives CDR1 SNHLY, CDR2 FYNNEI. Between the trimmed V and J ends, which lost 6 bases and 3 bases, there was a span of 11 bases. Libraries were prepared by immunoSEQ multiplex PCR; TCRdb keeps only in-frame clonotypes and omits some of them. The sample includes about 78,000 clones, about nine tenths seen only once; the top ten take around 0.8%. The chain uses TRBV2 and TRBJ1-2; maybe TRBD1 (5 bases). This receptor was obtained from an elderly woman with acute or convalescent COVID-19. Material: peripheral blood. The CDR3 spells CASSRGRDYGYTF. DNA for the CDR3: TGTGCCAGCAGCCGTGGCAGGGACTATGGCTACACCTTC.